The source of this TCR beta chain is a study of blood T cell repertoires in COVID-19. Study-wide background: COVID-19 samples, acute and convalescent, were from the United States, Italy and Spain. PBMCs, B-cell-depleted T cells, or T cells provided the cDNA or gDNA that made up the material.

In the original processing: Amplification from reference gene primers served as the basis for estimated nucleated cell counts. The table came from immunoSEQ multiplex PCR; TCRdb's copy has only in-frame clones and leaves some out. D and trimming were read from the DNA, whereas the V and J calls and clone size are those reported in that table. The table includes roughly 120,000 clones, about 88% detected once. This CDR3 is 13 amino acids long. V was trimmed by 10 bases and J by 0 bases, leaving 13 bases between them. Germline-derived CDR1 and CDR2 are LGHDT and YNNKEL (reference sequence). The clonotype was recovered from a woman in her 70s who had recovered from COVID-19. The chain links TRBV3-1 (or the pseudogene TRBV3-2) to TRBJ2-7, with D unclear. Sequenced: peripheral blood. Here the CDR3 reads CATQDFRSYEQYF. Written as DNA, the CDR3 is TGTGCCACCCAAGACTTCCGCTCCTACGAGCAGTACTTC.